The clone carrying this T cell receptor beta chain was seen a handful of times. Germline loops: CDR1 MNHEY, CDR2 SVGAGI. The V gene end was trimmed by 5 bases and the J gene end by 5 bases; junction bases not matched to a gene: 3. This CDR3 comprises 13 residues. The entry originates in a study of CD8 T cells in Susac syndrome. Negative isolation was used for CD8+ and CD4+ T cells and FACS enrichment for TEMRA cells. An input of roughly 0.5 to 1 ug of RNA was subjected to reverse transcription using random hexamers. TCRdb reprocessed the immunoSEQ multiplex PCR reads with MiXCR, giving one entry per CDR3 protein. There are 84,000 or so distinct CDR3 sequences in the sample; roughly 94% occur only once, and roughly 0.97% lies in the top ten.

The sequencing sample was made of CD8+ T cells from PBMCs. V usage is TRBV6-5 and J usage is TRBJ2-7; 10 positions match TRBD1. The receptor was derived from a human donor with Susac syndrome. The CDR3 loop reads CASSRQGAHEQYF. The CDR3 bases are TGTGCCAGCAGTAGACAGGGGGCCCACGAGCAGTACTTC.